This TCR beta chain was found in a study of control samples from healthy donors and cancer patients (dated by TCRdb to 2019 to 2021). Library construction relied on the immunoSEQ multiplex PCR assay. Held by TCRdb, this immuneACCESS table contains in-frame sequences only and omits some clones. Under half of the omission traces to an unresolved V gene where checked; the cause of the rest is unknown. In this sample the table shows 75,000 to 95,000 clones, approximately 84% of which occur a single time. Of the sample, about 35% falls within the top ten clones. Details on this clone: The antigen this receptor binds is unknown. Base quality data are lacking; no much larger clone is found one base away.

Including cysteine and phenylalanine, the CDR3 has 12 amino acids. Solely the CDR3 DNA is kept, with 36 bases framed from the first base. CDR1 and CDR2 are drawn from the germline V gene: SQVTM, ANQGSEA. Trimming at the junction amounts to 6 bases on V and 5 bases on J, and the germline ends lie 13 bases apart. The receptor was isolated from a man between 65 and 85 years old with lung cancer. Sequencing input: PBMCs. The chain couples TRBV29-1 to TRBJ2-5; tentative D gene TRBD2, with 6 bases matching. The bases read TGCAGCGTAGCACTAGCCCGGGAGACCCAGTACTTC. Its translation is CSVALARETQYF. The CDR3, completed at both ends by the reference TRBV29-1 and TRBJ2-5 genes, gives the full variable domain SAVISQKPSRDICQRGTSLTIQCQVDSQVTMMFWYRQQPGQSLTLIATANQGSEATYESGFVIDKFPISRPNLTFSTLTVSNMSPEDSSIYLCSVALARETQYFGPGTRLLVL.